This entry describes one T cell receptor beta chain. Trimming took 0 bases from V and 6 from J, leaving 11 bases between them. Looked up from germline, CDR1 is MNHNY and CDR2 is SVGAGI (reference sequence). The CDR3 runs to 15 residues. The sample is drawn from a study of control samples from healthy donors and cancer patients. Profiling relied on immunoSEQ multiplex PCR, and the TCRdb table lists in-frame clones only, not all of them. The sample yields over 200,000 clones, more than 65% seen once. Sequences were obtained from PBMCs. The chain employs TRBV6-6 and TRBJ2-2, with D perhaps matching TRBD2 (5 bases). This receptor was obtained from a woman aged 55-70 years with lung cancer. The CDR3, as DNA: TGTGCCAGCAGTTACTCGACGGGGTCCCCCGGGGAGCTGTTTTTT. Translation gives CASSYSTGSPGELFF.